The T cell receptor beta chain under discussion was sequenced for a study of blood T cells in healthy people across ages. Study information: About one barcoded beta molecule was captured per two T cells (by template switching).

Primed by a sample-barcoded 5' primer and a J-beta primer mix, a second PCR proceeded for roughly 6 to 12 cycles. From the 5' RACE reads, TCRdb called clonotypes with MiXCR, one entry per CDR3 protein. The sample yields approximately 820,000 distinct CDR3 sequences, around 45% seen once. This clonotype was sampled from a man between 60 and 75 years old in good health. The sample taken for sequencing was blood.

The CDR3 DNA reads TGTGCCTGGAGTGACGCGGTCTACGAGCAGTACTTC. It specifies CAWSDAVYEQYF. The V gene is TRBV30, the J gene TRBJ2-7; D is unresolved. This CDR3 region has 12 residues. Trimming took off 1 base at V and 3 bases at J, with 7 bases between the two ends. CDR1 and CDR2 (germline): GTSNPN, SVGIG (reference sequence).